The 13 T cell receptor beta chains below all came from one sample that was sequenced in a study of T cell responses to AZD1222 COVID-19 vaccine. Measured with immunoSEQ multiplex PCR; TCRdb has only the in-frame clones, and not every one. The sample has some 140,000 clones; 84% are singletons. The specimen was peripheral blood, collected on day 0 of AZD1222 vaccination. The receptors stem from an adult in good health.

The V and J genes are TRBV5-1 and TRBJ2-5; TRBD1 aligns across 9 bases. The ends lost 1 base at V and 5 bases at J; junction bases unmatched: 6. Germline V lookup: CDR1 SGHRS, CDR2 YFSETQ. The CDR3 extends over 15 amino acids. CDR3 region: CASSLIGTGSETQYF. The CDR3 coding sequence is TGCGCCAGCAGCTTGATCGGGACAGGGAGCGAGACCCAGTACTTC.

The V call is TRBV6-1, the J call TRBJ2-7, with D maybe TRBD1 (5 bases). This CDR3 is 15 amino acids long. With 0 bases removed from V and 4 bases from J, the gap between germline ends came to 13 bases. CDR1 and CDR2 from the germline V gene are MNHNS and SASEGT. The CDR3 protein is CASSEAPQDGYEQYF. In DNA form, the CDR3 reads TGTGCCAGCAGTGAAGCGCCACAGGATGGGTACGAGCAGTACTTC.

In this sample, this clone turned up a few times. This chain joins TRBV14 and TRBJ1-1; D is unresolved. This CDR3 has 16 amino acids. Trimming shortened V by 0 bases and J by 0 bases, and 11 bases separated the two germline ends. Germline V CDR1 and CDR2: SGHDN, FVKESK. The CDR3: CASSQDLGQLNTEAFF. For the CDR3, the DNA is TGTGCCAGCAGCCAAGATCTAGGGCAATTGAACACTGAAGCTTTCTTT.

This rearrangement joins TRBV18 to TRBJ1-6, with 9 bases identical to TRBD1. With V trimmed by 4 bases and J by 7 bases, 5 bases remained unmatched. In germline, CDR1 is KGHSH, CDR2 LQKENI. The CDR3 is 15 residues long. DNA for the CDR3: TGTGCCAGCTCACGGGACAGGGTTGAAAATTCACCCCTCCACTTT. Protein product: CASSRDRVENSPLHF. Full variable domain (rest looked up from reference TRBV18 and TRBJ1-6): NAGVMQNPRHLVRRRGQEARLRCSPMKGHSHVYWYRQLPEEGLKFMVYLQKENIIDESGMPKERFSAEFPKEGPSILRIQQVVRGDSAAYFCASSRDRVENSPLHFGNGTRLTVT.

The CDR3 DNA is TGTGCCCTGGGGACAGGAACCGGGGACTATGGCTACACCTTC. This gives the protein CALGTGTGDYGYTF. This chain joins TRBV6-5 and TRBJ1-2, with 8 bases lining up with TRBD1. The CDR3 runs 14 residues. Trimming took 11 bases from V and 3 from J; bases not matched to a gene: 11. Germline V gives CDR1 MNHEY, CDR2 SVGAGI.

This sequence joins TRBV9 and TRBJ2-2; D uncertain. CDR1 is SGDLS, CDR2 YYNGEE, per germline. The V end was cut by 0 bases, the J end by 2 bases, with 8 bases between. This CDR3 is built from 15 residues. The CDR3 sequence: CASSVGQRNTGELFF. Here the CDR3 DNA reads TGTGCCAGCAGCGTAGGTCAAAGAAACACCGGGGAGCTGTTTTTT.

This chain links TRBV2 with TRBJ1-2; possible D gene TRBD1, 5 bases. The CDR3 extends over 15 amino acids. The germline gives CDR1 SNHLY, CDR2 FYNNEI. V was clipped by 0 bases and J by 4 bases, with 12 bases between them. This chain's CDR3 is CASSEALQGIYGYTF. For the CDR3, the DNA is TGTGCCAGCAGTGAAGCGCTTCAGGGAATCTATGGCTACACCTTC.

This clone was counted once. This chain links TRBV4-1 with TRBJ1-3; D is unresolved. V was trimmed by 2 bases and J by 0 bases, leaving 11 bases between them. The germline gives CDR1 MGHRA, CDR2 YSYEKL. The CDR3 has 16 amino acids. CDR3 in amino acids: CASSQYLGNSGNTIYF. The CDR3 DNA is TGCGCCAGCAGCCAATATCTCGGGAACTCTGGAAACACCATATATTTT.

The rearrangement uses TRBV10-3 and TRBJ2-7; 7 bases agree with TRBD1. The junction had 2 bases not matched to a gene; V was cut back by 5 bases and J by 4 bases. Germline V gene data show CDR1 as ENHRY and CDR2 as SYGVKD. The CDR3 length is 12 residues. CDR3 region: CAISSTGYEQYF. The CDR3, as DNA: TGTGCCATCAGTTCGACAGGGTACGAGCAGTACTTC.

The J gene is TRBJ2-1, the V gene TRBV6-5, with D unclear. The CDR3 has 15 residues. Looked up from germline, CDR1 is MNHEY and CDR2 is SVGAGI. With 7 bases removed from V and 7 bases from J, the gap between germline ends came to 20 bases. This chain's CDR3 is CASMRPIGIMNEQFF. The DNA of the CDR3 is TGTGCCAGCATGAGACCCATCGGAATCATGAATGAGCAGTTCTTC.

This chain links TRBV28 with TRBJ2-2; a weak D match, TRBD2 (6 bases). This CDR3 has 15 amino acids. CDR1 MDHEN and CDR2 SYDVKM come from the germline V gene. The ends were cut back, 3 bases at V and 4 bases at J, with 12 bases in the middle. The CDR3 coding sequence is TGTGCCAGCAGTTTGGGGTGGAGGGGCACCGGGGAGCTGTTTTTT. This translates into CASSLGWRGTGELFF.

The chain's CDR3 is CSASYRVGPYGYTF. The DNA for the CDR3 is TGCAGTGCTAGTTATCGGGTGGGGCCGTATGGCTACACCTTC. The chain recombines TRBV20-1 with TRBJ1-2; TRBD1 might be the D (5 bases). Trimming took off 3 bases at V and 5 bases at J, with 16 bases between the two ends. Germline loops: CDR1 DFQATT, CDR2 SNEGSKA (reference sequence). The CDR3 contains 14 residues.

J is TRBJ1-2 and V is TRBV7-9, with 8 bases that match TRBD1. The CDR3 loop spans 13 amino acids. The ends lost 5 bases at V and 9 bases at J; junction bases unmatched: 8. Germline assignment: CDR1 SEHNR and CDR2 FQNEAQ (reference sequence). DNA of the CDR3: TGTGCCAGCAGCCTAGGACAGGGCCGTCGCTACACCTTC. Protein: CASSLGQGRRYTF.